This T cell receptor (beta chain) was found in a study of siplizumab effects on memory and regulatory T cells (dated by TCRdb to the late 2010s). About the study as a whole: The study examined how the anti-CD2 antibody siplizumab affects alloreactive T-cell subsets in allogeneic mixed lymphocyte reactions built from human PBMCs. What the authors observed across the whole study: Sequences below about 10^-5 frequency were poorly captured, so only a minor fraction of alloreactive clones could be mapped to unstimulated subsets. No functional confirmation was obtained for the suppressive function of proliferating Tregs from siplizumab cultures. In reactions with siplizumab, an average of approximately 70% of mappable alloreactive CD4+ clones were Treg-derived, compared with 26.9% in control reactions. The cumulative frequency of alloreactive sequences traceable to unstimulated CD4+ memory T cells was significantly reduced by siplizumab. Unstimulated naive T cells appeared more diverse than memory T cells, and naive cells seemed to contribute substantially to the alloresponse. A naive or memory phenotype could not be assigned to roughly 75-95% of proliferating CD4+ or CD8+ clones.

CDR1 is given as SGHAT and CDR2 as FQNNGV, both from the germline V gene. V is pared back by 1 base and J by 6 bases, with 10 bases lying between the germline termini. The CDR3 goes from the cysteine to the phenylalanine over 14 residues. Only the CDR3 region is kept as DNA, spanning 42 bases read in frame from base 1. TCRbeta CDR3 sequencing was performed on sorted unstimulated T cells and on proliferating T cells recovered from mixed lymphocyte reactions. Fresh whole blood from 9 to 11 HLA-typed healthy donors was used to isolate PBMCs. In this sample, this clone turned up a few times. It has no known antigen specificity. Within one base of it there is no much larger clone, and no base qualities were kept. Library creation used the immunoSEQ multiplex PCR assay. Approximately 100,000 TCR templates per sample were assayed on the deep sequencing platform. Genomic DNA extracted from sorted T cells was the material used for TCRbeta CDR3 sequencing. In the source study's methods: Clonal analysis of TCRbeta CDR3 data was done in the R programming language. Comparing unstimulated samples against CFSE-low samples taken after the reaction was how alloreactive CD4+ and CD8+ clones were defined. Alloreactive CD4+ clones were assigned to regulatory or non-regulatory origin by matching sequences to sorted unstimulated Treg and non-Treg repertoires. TCRdb obtained this table from immuneACCESS and retained in-frame rearrangements with V and J assigned. These tables miss some clones; where compared with another copy, unresolved V genes account for less than half of the shortfall, and the remainder is unexplained. V, J and clone size are taken as reported in that table, and D and trimming were inferred from the DNA itself. The sample data list approximately 68,000 clones, and 91% of these were observed just once. Together, the top ten hold roughly 30% of the sample.

The TCR comes from a human donor in good health. The chain was built from TRBV11-2 and TRBJ1-5, with the D gene uncertain. The sample consisted of CD8+ T cells sorted from blood. The CDR3 region reads CASSLGFGSQPQHF. The sequence in DNA is TGTGCCAGCAGCTTAGGATTCGGTAGTCAGCCCCAGCATTTT.